These T cell receptor beta chains were read from a single sample in a study of cytomegalovirus exposure and HLA in healthy donors. Generated by immunoSEQ multiplex PCR, the TCRdb table keeps only in-frame clones and is missing some. The sample yields roughly 76,000 clones, 85% to 95% seen once. Sequenced material: PBMCs. Every receptor here comes from a man between 18 and 35 years old in good health and CMV-seropositive. The CDR3 runs from the conserved cysteine through the conserved F or W. D genes are given only for firm matches. Clone size appears in some rows only: once, few, many, or a class for an expanded clone.

d_call | j_call | cdr3_length | v_call | clone_size | cdr3_nt | cdr3_aa
TRBD2 | TRBJ2-1 | 18 | TRBV11-2 | NA | TGTGCCAGCAGCTTAGTCCCTCGGGGACTAGCGGGCGGCAATGAGCAGTTCTTC | CASSLVPRGLAGGNEQFF
NA | TRBJ1-1 | 15 | TRBV10-1 | NA | TGCGCCAGCAGTGATTCACAGGGATTGAACACTGAAGCTTTCTTT | CASSDSQGLNTEAFF
NA | TRBJ2-7 | 13 | TRBV7-9 | NA | TGTGCCAGCAGCTTAGGAGCCGCGGGCGAGCAGTACTTC | CASSLGAAGEQYF
TRBD2 | TRBJ2-3 | 14 | TRBV6-5 | NA | TGTGCCAGCCGACTAGCCGGAGCTATCGATACGCAGTATTTT | CASRLAGAIDTQYF
TRBD2 | TRBJ2-7 | 15 | TRBV2 | NA | TGTGCCAGCAGCGGCCGTACTAGCGGAGCCTACGAGCAGTACTTC | CASSGRTSGAYEQYF
NA | TRBJ1-1 | 14 | TRBV28 | once | TGTGCGGTGATCAGTGCAGGGGTCAACACTGAAGCTTTCTTT | CAVISAGVNTEAFF
TRBD2 | TRBJ2-7 | 14 | TRBV7-3 | NA | TGTGCCAGCAGCCAACTAGCGGGAGTCTACGAGCAGTACTTC | CASSQLAGVYEQYF
TRBD1 | TRBJ1-1 | 13 | TRBV18 | NA | TGTGCCAGCTCACCGGGACAGCACACTGAAGCTTTCTTT | CASSPGQHTEAFF
NA | TRBJ2-2 | 15 | TRBV6-6 | NA | TGTGCCAGCAGTTTGTTACAGGGTGTATCCGGGGAGCTGTTTTTT | CASSLLQGVSGELFF
NA | TRBJ2-5 | 16 | TRBV18 | NA | TGTGCCAGCTCACCACGATCCGTCAGGGATCATGAGACCCAGTACTTC | CASSPRSVRDHETQYF
NA | TRBJ2-1 | 12 | TRBV10-3 | NA | TGTGCCTTCGCGGAGCCGGGCGGGAAGGAGTTCTTC | CAFAEPGGKEFF
TRBD2 | TRBJ2-2 | 16 | TRBV28 | NA | TGTGCCAGCAGTTTATTGGTTCTAGCGGGCGCCGGGGAGCTGTTTTTT | CASSLLVLAGAGELFF
TRBD1 | TRBJ2-7 | 14 | TRBV5-4 | NA | TGTGCCAGCAGCAGCGGACAGGGTCGGTACGAGCAGTACTTC | CASSSGQGRYEQYF
TRBD1 | TRBJ1-1 | 16 | TRBV7-9 | NA | TGTGCCAGCAGCCGATCAGGGGGCGCTTCTTATACTGAAGCTTTCTTT | CASSRSGGASYTEAFF
NA | TRBJ2-1 | 15 | TRBV6-1 | few | TGTGCCAGCAGTGAATCGGCGGGATCATACAATGAGCAGTTCTTC | CASSESAGSYNEQFF
NA | TRBJ1-5 | 14 | TRBV5-5 | NA | TGTGCCAGCAGCTTGGCAGGGACTAATCAGCCCCAGCATTTT | CASSLAGTNQPQHF
TRBD2 | TRBJ2-1 | 15 | TRBV28 | NA | TGTGCCAGCTCACAAAGTCTGGGACTAGCCAATGAGCAGTTCTTC | CASSQSLGLANEQFF
TRBD2 | TRBJ2-1 | 14 | TRBV29-1 | NA | TGCAGCGTTGTGGGACTAGCGGGCTACAATGAGCAGTTCTTC | CSVVGLAGYNEQFF
TRBD2 | TRBJ2-3 | 19 | TRBV19 | once | TGTGCCAGTAGTATAGCACTCCTTTACGACCGTAGCGGGCCAGATACGCAGTATTTT | CASSIALLYDRSGPDTQYF
NA | TRBJ2-3 | 13 | TRBV5-1 | few | TGCGCCAGCTACGTCGGGGGCACAGATACGCAGTATTTT | CASYVGGTDTQYF
TRBD1 | TRBJ2-7 | 13 | TRBV7-9 | NA | TGTGCCAGCAGCTTAACTACAGGGGACGAGCAGTACTTC | CASSLTTGDEQYF
TRBD2 | TRBJ2-2 | 15 | TRBV7-3 | NA | TGTGCCAGCAGCTTACAAGCGGGAGGGGCCGGGGAGCTGTTTTTT | CASSLQAGGAGELFF
TRBD1 | TRBJ2-6 | 18 | TRBV5-6 | once | TGTGCCAGCAGCTCCTCGGGACAGTTGAACTCTGGGGCCAACGTCCTGACTTTC | CASSSSGQLNSGANVLTF
TRBD1 | TRBJ2-7 | 14 | TRBV5-4 | NA | TGTGCCAGCAGCTTAGCAGGGGGAAACTACGAGCAGTACTTC | CASSLAGGNYEQYF
TRBD2 | TRBJ2-5 | 18 | TRBV5-1 | NA | TGCGCCAGCAGCTTGGATCGGACTAGCGGGAGCTTTTATGAGACCCAGTACTTC | CASSLDRTSGSFYETQYF
TRBD2 | TRBJ2-3 | 18 | TRBV10-1 | once | TGCGCCAGCAGTGAGTCTCGGGCTAGCGGGAGGAGCACAGATACGCAGTATTTT | CASSESRASGRSTDTQYF
NA | TRBJ1-1 | 13 | TRBV10-3 | NA | TGTGCCATCAAGGGTTCAGAGGGTACTGAAGCTTTCTTT | CAIKGSEGTEAFF
NA | TRBJ1-2 | 16 | TRBV6-6 | NA | TGTGCCAGCAGCCGCCCTGGGGGGGAGGTAGGAGGTGGCTACACCTTC | CASSRPGGEVGGGYTF
NA | TRBJ1-4 | 13 | TRBV6-1 | NA | TGTGCCAGCATTCGGGATTTGGGTGAAAAACTGTTTTTT | CASIRDLGEKLFF
TRBD1 | TRBJ2-1 | 14 | TRBV9 | NA | TGTGCCAGCACTCCGGGACAGCGTTACAATGAGCAGTTCTTC | CASTPGQRYNEQFF
NA | TRBJ2-1 | 16 | TRBV5-8 | NA | TGTGCCAGCAGCTTGTGGCAGGTGATGACCTACAATGAGCAGTTCTTC | CASSLWQVMTYNEQFF
TRBD2 | TRBJ2-7 | 11 | TRBV5-8 | NA | TGTGCCTGGGAGGGACCCTACGAGCAGTACTTC | CAWEGPYEQYF
TRBD1 | TRBJ1-2 | 15 | TRBV7-6 | NA | TGTGCCAGCAGCCCCTCAGGACAGGGCCAACCAGGCTACACCTTC | CASSPSGQGQPGYTF
NA | TRBJ2-7 | 13 | TRBV7-3 | NA | TGTGCCAGCAGCTCCGACAAGTCCTACGAGCAGTACTTC | CASSSDKSYEQYF
TRBD1 | TRBJ1-1 | 13 | TRBV6-5 | NA | TGTGCCAGCAGTCGGGACAGGCAAGGGGAAGCTTTCTTT | CASSRDRQGEAFF
NA | TRBJ1-3 | 14 | TRBV2 | NA | TGTGCCAGCAGTGAGGAGGGATCAGGAAACACCATATATTTT | CASSEEGSGNTIYF
TRBD1 | TRBJ1-1 | 14 | TRBV29-1 | NA | TGCAGCGTTCTCCAGGGGGTTATTAACACTGAAGCTTTCTTT | CSVLQGVINTEAFF
NA | TRBJ2-7 | 14 | TRBV7-3 | NA | TGTGCCAGCCGATCCGAACGGAGCTCCTACGAGCAGTACTTC | CASRSERSSYEQYF
NA | TRBJ1-1 | 15 | TRBV10-3 | NA | TGTGCCACCCGCGGTCAACAGGGACCGGGCACTGAAGCTTTCTTT | CATRGQQGPGTEAFF
NA | TRBJ2-1 | 14 | TRBV6-5 | NA | TGTGCCAGCCGTCGGGAGCCCTCTTACAATGAGCAGTTCTTC | CASRREPSYNEQFF
TRBD2 | TRBJ2-5 | 19 | TRBV5-1 | NA | TGCGCCAGCAGCTTGGCCAAGGGTCTAGCGGGTTCCTTCCAAGAGACCCAGTACTTC | CASSLAKGLAGSFQETQYF
TRBD1 | TRBJ1-2 | 14 | TRBV5-1 | NA | TGCGCCAGCAGGGAGGGACAGTCAGCTCATGGCTACACCTTC | CASREGQSAHGYTF
TRBD2 | TRBJ2-5 | 16 | TRBV2 | NA | TGTGCCAGCAGTGAAGTTGGCGGGAGTATTGAAGAGACCCAGTACTTC | CASSEVGGSIEETQYF
TRBD1 | TRBJ1-1 | 15 | TRBV5-1 | NA | TGCGCCAGCAGCTTGGGACAGGGGCTACTCACTGAAGCTTTCTTT | CASSLGQGLLTEAFF
TRBD1 | TRBJ1-4 | 14 | TRBV5-8 | NA | TGTGCCAGCAGGAGAGGACAGGGCAATGAAAAACTGTTTTTT | CASRRGQGNEKLFF
NA | TRBJ2-2 | 14 | TRBV9 | NA | TGTGCCAGCAGCGGGGCGTGGAACACCGGGGAGCTGTTTTTT | CASSGAWNTGELFF
NA | TRBJ1-5 | 16 | TRBV28 | NA | TGTGCCAGCACCCTAGGGGGGGGTCAGGGCAATCAGCCCCAGCATTTT | CASTLGGGQGNQPQHF
NA | TRBJ2-3 | 17 | TRBV7-6 | NA | TGTGCCAGCAGCTTAGCCCAAAATGGGGGCGGGACAGATACGCAGTATTTT | CASSLAQNGGGTDTQYF
NA | TRBJ2-2 | 13 | TRBV28 | NA | TGTGCCAGCAGTTTTGGTCGGACCGGGGAGCTGTTTTTT | CASSFGRTGELFF
TRBD1 | TRBJ2-5 | 16 | TRBV5-4 | NA | TGTGCCAGCAGCTTGGGGACAGGGCAGATGTGGGAGACCCAGTACTTC | CASSLGTGQMWETQYF
NA | TRBJ1-2 | 16 | TRBV9 | once | TGTGCCAGCAGCGCGACAGGCGCTTCCTTTAACTATGGCTACACCTTC | CASSATGASFNYGYTF
NA | TRBJ2-3 | 15 | TRBV6-6 | NA | TGTGCCAGCAGCCCAACGGACATCGGCACAGATACGCAGTATTTT | CASSPTDIGTDTQYF
NA | TRBJ1-2 | 13 | TRBV9 | NA | TGTGCCAGCAGCGTAGGGCAAGGAGATGGCTACACCTTC | CASSVGQGDGYTF